This TCR beta chain stems from a study of response to subunit inactivated influenza vaccine. Study-wide results and limits: Each seasonal flu vaccination may recruit only limited new T cells, authors suggested.

A few counts support this clonotype. Its antigen is undetermined. The CDR3 sequence is 16 residues long. V lost 0 bases and J lost 0; bases outside the gene matches: 2. The V gene's germline CDR1 is SGHRS and CDR2 YFSETQ. TCRdb recomputed calls from the RT-PCR reads with MiXCR, one row per CDR3 protein. The table includes around 790,000 distinct CDR3 sequences, 21% detected once. This TCR derives from a man between 45 and 60 years old who received an inactivated influenza vaccine. V and J are TRBV5-1 and TRBJ1-1; TRBD1 matches at 10 bases. The sample consisted of PBMCs from blood, taken 5 to 6 days after vaccination. The CDR3 DNA reads as TGCGCCAGCAGCTTGGGTGGGACAGGGGTGAACACTGAAGCTTTCTTT. Translation: CASSLGGTGVNTEAFF.